A selection of T cell receptor beta chains follows, all from one sample in a study of blood T cell repertoires in COVID-19. Assay used: immunoSEQ multiplex PCR; TCRdb lists only in-frame clones, some missing. In the table there are 8,500 to 14,000 clones, about 87% of which are singletons. Sequenced input: peripheral blood. The receptors were gathered from a human donor in a cohort sampled during active COVID-19. Both conserved end residues are part of each CDR3. D genes are given only for firm matches. Some rows have no size entry. The others give once, few or many, or a class for an expanded clone.

CDR3 length,J gene,D gene,clone size,V gene,CDR3 DNA,CDR3 protein
19,TRBJ1-2,.,.,TRBV19,TGTGCCAGTAGCCTGATCAGGGCCAGAAGGAGTCCGGAAGAGTATGGCTACACCTTC,CASSLIRARRSPEEYGYTF
15,TRBJ2-5,.,.,TRBV6-5,TGTGCCAGCAGTTTTACGGGGGGCTTCCAAGAGACCCAGTACTTC,CASSFTGGFQETQYF
15,TRBJ2-5,.,.,TRBV7-3,TGTGCCAGCAGTTACCTGCCACTAGCCCAAGAGACCCAGTACTTC,CASSYLPLAQETQYF
18,TRBJ1-6,.,.,TRBV27,TGTGCCAGCAGTTTATATTCCCAGGGGAGCTCCTATAATTCACCCCTCCACTTT,CASSLYSQGSSYNSPLHF
15,TRBJ2-7,.,.,TRBV30,TGTGCCTGGAGTGTATGGGGCAGGTCTTTCTACGAGCAGTACTTC,CAWSVWGRSFYEQYF
14,TRBJ1-1,.,.,TRBV30,TGTGCCTGGAGTTTACTGGAAGGGGCCACTGAAGCTTTCTTT,CAWSLLEGATEAFF
14,TRBJ1-5,.,.,TRBV18,TGTGCCAGCTCACCACAGGGGCTTAGTCAGCCCCAGCATTTT,CASSPQGLSQPQHF
16,TRBJ2-7,TRBD2,.,TRBV6-6,TGTGCCAGCAGTTACTCCCAGCGGGGGGCCTCCTACGAGCAGTACTTC,CASSYSQRGASYEQYF
16,TRBJ2-3,.,.,TRBV5-1,TGCGCCAGCAGCTTGGGTTCTCTGGGGCCCACAGATACGCAGTATTTT,CASSLGSLGPTDTQYF
14,TRBJ1-2,.,.,TRBV27,TGTGCCAGCAGTTTTGGACAGACTGGATATGGCTACACCTTC,CASSFGQTGYGYTF
13,TRBJ1-2,.,.,TRBV7-8,TGTGCCAGCAGCTTCAGGTTTAACTATGGCTACACCTTC,CASSFRFNYGYTF
17,TRBJ2-3,.,.,TRBV4-3,TGCGCCAGCAGCCAAGATATGAGAGCGGATGTCACAGATACGCAGTATTTT,CASSQDMRADVTDTQYF
13,TRBJ2-1,.,.,TRBV5-1,TGCGCCAGCAGATCGACAGGTCTAAATGAGCAGTTCTTC,CASRSTGLNEQFF
14,TRBJ1-2,TRBD1,.,TRBV7-9,TGTGCCAGCAGCCCGTATGGGGACAGCTATGGCTACACCTTC,CASSPYGDSYGYTF
14,TRBJ2-2,TRBD2,.,TRBV5-1,TGCGCCAGCAGCTTAGCGGGAATAACCGGGGAGCTGTTTTTT,CASSLAGITGELFF
16,TRBJ2-2,TRBD1,.,TRBV5-1,TGCGCCAGCAGCGGAGGACAGGGGGCCGACACCGGGGAGCTGTTTTTT,CASSGGQGADTGELFF
17,TRBJ1-2,.,.,TRBV9,TGTGCCAGCAGCGTCAGACAGGTCCCTTCATCTAACTATGGCTACACCTTC,CASSVRQVPSSNYGYTF
15,TRBJ2-2,.,.,TRBV28,TGTGCCAGCAGTAGCAGGGTGAGGAACACCGGGGAGCTGTTTTTT,CASSSRVRNTGELFF
17,TRBJ2-7,TRBD1,once,TRBV19,TGTGCCAGTAGTGGCTGGGACAGGGACTCTGTCCCCTACGAGCAGTACTTC,CASSGWDRDSVPYEQYF
15,TRBJ1-5,TRBD1,once,TRBV19,TGTGCCAGTAGGACAGAGCAGGGGGGCAATCAGCCCCAGCATTTT,CASRTEQGGNQPQHF
16,TRBJ1-3,TRBD1,once,TRBV18,TGTGCCAGCTCACCTTCAGACAGGGTCTCTGGAAACACCATATATTTT,CASSPSDRVSGNTIYF
15,TRBJ2-7,.,.,TRBV18,TGTGCCAGCTACCCAGGGGTTGGAAGCTCCTACGAGCAGTACTTC,CASYPGVGSSYEQYF
17,TRBJ2-1,TRBD2,.,TRBV3-1/TRBV3-2,TGTGCCAGCAGCCAACTAGCGGGGGGTTTTGCTGGCAATGAGCAGTTCTTC,CASSQLAGGFAGNEQFF
15,TRBJ1-1,.,few,TRBV10-1,TGCGCCAGCAGTGAGTCAGGGGGAGCGAACACTGAAGCTTTCTTT,CASSESGGANTEAFF
14,TRBJ2-5,.,.,TRBV14,TGTGCCAGCAGCCAAGGAAGACTAACGGAGACCCAGTACTTC,CASSQGRLTETQYF
13,TRBJ2-3,.,.,TRBV4-1,TGCGCCAGCAGCCTCTCGGTCGCAGATACGCAGTATTTT,CASSLSVADTQYF
16,TRBJ2-1,TRBD2,.,TRBV6-2/TRBV6-3,TGTGCCAGCAGCAGCCCAGGCCAGCGGGGGTACTTGGAGCAGTTCTTC,CASSSPGQRGYLEQFF
13,TRBJ1-2,TRBD1,.,TRBV12-3/TRBV12-4,TGTGCCAGCAGTTTTACAGGGGCCTATGGCTACACCTTC,CASSFTGAYGYTF
14,TRBJ1-2,TRBD1,.,TRBV6-5,TGTGCCAGCAGTTCACAGGGGGCGACTCATGGCTACACCTTC,CASSSQGATHGYTF
15,TRBJ2-1,TRBD1,.,TRBV28,TGTGCCAGCAGTGAGGACAGGGCTGTCTACAATGAGCAGTTCTTC,CASSEDRAVYNEQFF
14,TRBJ2-5,TRBD1,.,TRBV7-9,TGTGCCAGCAGCTATCAGGGGGCCCAAGAGACCCAGTACTTC,CASSYQGAQETQYF
13,TRBJ1-2,.,.,TRBV5-1,TGCGCCAGCAGCTTGAAGTTGGACAGCGTCCTGTTCTTC,CASSLKLDSVLFF
13,TRBJ2-7,.,.,TRBV4-2,TGTGCCAGCAGCCAAAGGCTAGGCTACGAGCAGTACTTC,CASSQRLGYEQYF
14,TRBJ1-3,.,.,TRBV19,TGTGCCAGTAGTATCACAGGGCCTGGAAACACCATATATTTT,CASSITGPGNTIYF
15,TRBJ2-6,.,.,TRBV9,TGTGCCAGCAGCGTCGGGTACTCTGGGGCCAACGTCTTGACTTTC,CASSVGYSGANVLTF
12,TRBJ1-2,TRBD1,.,TRBV30,TGTGCCTCATGGACAGGGGTCTATGGCTACACCTTC,CASWTGVYGYTF
16,TRBJ2-2,.,few,TRBV4-3,TGCGCCAGCAGCCAAGATCATGGAGGGAAGACCGGGGAGCTGTTTTTT,CASSQDHGGKTGELFF
14,TRBJ2-7,.,.,TRBV27,TGTGCCAGCAGACAATCCAGGGTATCCTACGAGCAGTACTTC,CASRQSRVSYEQYF
18,TRBJ1-2,TRBD1,.,TRBV4-1,TGCGCCAGCAGCCAACGATCACAGGTACTGGCAGGGGGTGAGCGCCCTACGTTC,CASSQRSQVLAGGERPTF
16,TRBJ2-3,TRBD2,few,TRBV6-4,TGTGCCAGCAGTGACTCGACTAGCGGGGGGGCAGATACGCAGTATTTT,CASSDSTSGGADTQYF
13,TRBJ1-5,.,.,TRBV6-5,TGTGCCAGTACCTCAGGGGGCAATCAGCCCCAGCATTTT,CASTSGGNQPQHF
14,TRBJ1-5,.,few,TRBV2,TGTGCCAGCAAGGACCCCAGGGTGAGACAGCCCCAGCATTTT,CASKDPRVRQPQHF
15,TRBJ2-6,TRBD2,once,TRBV19,TGTGCCAGTAGTATCTCAAGGACTAGGGGCCTTTCTTTGACTTTC,CASSISRTRGLSLTF
14,TRBJ2-5,TRBD2,once,TRBV5-1,TGCGCCACCAAGGGGGGCGGGGGGGCCCAGACCCAGTACTTC,CATKGGGGAQTQYF
16,TRBJ2-1,TRBD2,.,TRBV4-2,TGTGCCAGCAGCCAAGATCGGCCTAGCGGGGGGAATGAGCAGTTCTTC,CASSQDRPSGGNEQFF
13,TRBJ1-1,.,.,TRBV19,TGTGCCAGTAGTACCTATCAGGGGCCTGAAGCTTTCTTT,CASSTYQGPEAFF
15,TRBJ2-1,.,.,TRBV18,TGTGCCAGCTCCCCTAATGGCGGGGTATACAATGAGCAGTTCTTC,CASSPNGGVYNEQFF
14,TRBJ2-7,.,.,TRBV7-2,TGTGCCAGCAGCTTATTTGGAGAGGGCTACGAGCAGTACTTC,CASSLFGEGYEQYF
15,TRBJ2-7,TRBD2,.,TRBV4-1,TGCGCCAGCAGCCAAGGGACTAGCGGGAACTACGAGCAGTACTTC,CASSQGTSGNYEQYF
16,TRBJ2-2,TRBD1,.,TRBV7-9,TGTGCCAGCAGCCTTACAGGGGGCAAGAACACCGGGGAGCTGTTTTTT,CASSLTGGKNTGELFF